The 25 T cell receptor beta chains reported below all come from one sample, sequenced in a study of T-cell reconstitution after alpha-beta-depleted transplantation in children. Unique molecular identifiers were incorporated into the prepared TCRbeta library. TCRdb re-analysed the PCR reads in MiXCR, keeping a single row per CDR3 protein. The table includes about 610,000 distinct CDR3 sequences, roughly 30% detected once. The material was PBMCs, obtained before TCRalphabeta/CD19-depleted stem cell transplant. Source of these receptors: a boy under two years old with Wiskott-Aldrich syndrome, due to receive a stem cell transplant.

This chain connects TRBV4-1 to TRBJ2-3; a weak D match, TRBD2 (6 bases). This CDR3 comprises 15 residues. CDR1 and CDR2 from the germline V gene are MGHRA and YSYEKL. V was cut by 1 base and J by 5 bases, with 13 bases left in between. The DNA for the CDR3 is TGCGCCAGCAGCCAAGTCACAGCGGAGGGAGATACGCAGTATTTT. It translates to CASSQVTAEGDTQYF.

The CDR3: CAIRGRDSGELFF. The CDR3 DNA follows: TGTGCCATCAGAGGACGGGATTCCGGGGAGCTGTTTTTT. The chain carries TRBV10-3 and TRBJ2-2, with D possibly being TRBD2 (5 bases). This CDR3 is built from 13 residues. Trimming cost V 6 bases and J 6 bases, with 11 bases left between them. Per the germline V gene, CDR1 is ENHRY and CDR2 is SYGVKD.

This clonotype was seen only a few times. The chain has TRBV29-1 and TRBJ1-3; 11 bases map to TRBD1. The V and J ends lost 6 bases and 4 bases, in that order; junction bases with no gene match: 2. The CDR3 covers 13 residues. CDR1 is SQVTM and CDR2 is ANQGSEA in the germline V gene. This CDR3 reads CSVGQGVGNTIYF. For the CDR3, the DNA is TGCAGCGTGGGACAGGGGGTAGGAAACACCATATATTTT.

J is TRBJ2-5 and V is TRBV29-1, with TRBD2 identical over 9 bases. Losses at the gene ends were 3 bases for V and 5 bases for J; bases not matched to a gene: 7. The CDR3 is made up of 14 amino acids. Germline assignment: CDR1 SQVTM and CDR2 ANQGSEA. The CDR3 region has the DNA TGCAGCGTTGACGGTGCGGGAGGGACGGAGACCCAGTACTTC. Protein product: CSVDGAGGTETQYF. The whole variable domain, filled in from reference TRBV29-1 and TRBJ2-5, reads SAVISQKPSRDICQRGTSLTIQCQVDSQVTMMFWYRQQPGQSLTLIATANQGSEATYESGFVIDKFPISRPNLTFSTLTVSNMSPEDSSIYLCSVDGAGGTETQYFGPGTRLLVL.

This clonotype was picked up many times. The chain joins TRBV5-1 to TRBJ2-1, with 7 bases lining up with TRBD2. CDR3 length equals 13 residues. From germline, CDR1 is SGHRS and CDR2 YFSETQ. The J segment lost 6 bases and the V segment lost 4 bases, leaving 4 bases of the junction unmatched. The CDR3 sequence: CASSLGLFNEQFF. In DNA form, the CDR3 reads TGCGCCAGCAGCCTGGGACTATTCAATGAGCAGTTCTTC.

The rearrangement uses TRBV21-1 and TRBJ2-3; TRBD2 was called by the table and not checked on the DNA. TRBV21-1 is a recognized pseudogene. This CDR3 spans 17 amino acids. CDR3 loop: CASSTGTSADSTDTQYF. For the CDR3, the DNA is TGTGCCAGCAGCACGGGGACTAGCGCTGATAGCACAGATACGCAGTATTTT.

CDR3 residues: CSAARGAAAPGELFF. The DNA of the CDR3 is TGCAGTGCTGCTCGGGGGGCCGCCGCGCCCGGGGAGCTGTTTTTT. This chain connects TRBV20-1 to TRBJ2-2, with a possible D match to TRBD2 (7 bases). The V gene lost 5 bases and the J gene lost 6 bases, with 19 bases spanning the gap. This CDR3 comprises 15 residues. The V gene's germline CDR1 is DFQATT and CDR2 SNEGSKA (reference sequence).

The chain employs TRBV5-1 and TRBJ2-7, with D perhaps assigned TRBD1 or TRBD2 (5 bases each). The CDR3 has 14 amino acids. V was clipped by 3 bases and J by 3 bases, with 13 bases between them. Germline V gene data show CDR1 as SGHRS and CDR2 as YFSETQ. As DNA, the CDR3 is TGCGCCAGCAGCTGGGACCGAGGTGACTACGAGCAGTACTTC. Residues: CASSWDRGDYEQYF.

This clonotype has a handful of counts. One junction end does not reproduce the germline sequence, and a read error may be involved. This sequence joins TRBV20-1 and TRBJ1-1, with D tentatively TRBD1 (5 bases). The germline CDR1 and CDR2 sequences are DFQATT and SNEGSKA (reference sequence). CDR3 length: 11 amino acids. The CDR3 DNA reads TGCAGTGCTCGTCCCATCCGGGACCCATACTTT. It specifies CSARPIRDPYF.

The V call is TRBV11-2, the J call TRBJ1-1; 8 bases map to TRBD1. Germline assignment: CDR1 SGHAT and CDR2 FQNNGV. The trim removed 7 bases at V and 6 bases at J, leaving 13 bases unmatched. This CDR3 region has 15 residues. The CDR3 protein is CASKQWTGRFAEAFF. CDR3 coding DNA: TGTGCCAGCAAACAATGGACAGGGAGGTTCGCTGAAGCTTTCTTT.

A few counts support this clonotype. The gene calls are TRBV12-3 or TRBV12-4 and TRBJ1-2; D gene uncertain. V gave up 5 bases and J gave up 7 bases, with 20 bases separating them. CDR3 length equals 15 residues. CDR3 sequence: CASSPPSWVVGGYTF. For the CDR3, the DNA is TGTGCCAGCAGTCCACCCTCCTGGGTTGTTGGTGGCTACACCTTC.

This clonotype was observed a few times. V and J are TRBV10-3 and TRBJ1-2, with 8 bases lining up with TRBD1. This CDR3 contains 16 residues. The germline V gene encodes CDR1 ENHRY and CDR2 SYGVKD. V shed 2 bases and J 6 bases; nucleotides not matched to a gene: 11. CDR3 bases: TGTGCCATCAGTGAGGATGGGCAGGGGGCTTACAATGGCTACACCTTC. The encoded protein is CAISEDGQGAYNGYTF.

This clonotype was seen a handful of times. The chain combines TRBV5-1 with TRBJ2-3, with a weak D call TRBD1 (6 bases). V dropped 0 bases and J dropped 0 bases, with 11 bases sitting between them. The CDR3 totals 16 residues. Germline V lookup: CDR1 SGHRS, CDR2 YFSETQ. The CDR3: CASSLDGGLSTDTQYF. CDR3 bases: TGCGCCAGCAGCTTGGATGGGGGCCTTAGCACAGATACGCAGTATTTT.

This clonotype was seen a handful of times. V gene TRBV5-1 combines with J gene TRBJ1-5; D ambiguous. V dropped 4 bases and J dropped 0 bases, with 8 bases sitting between them. This CDR3 has 14 amino acids. CDR1 SGHRS and CDR2 YFSETQ come from the germline V gene. The CDR3 region has the DNA TGCGCCAGCAGCGCGGGTGATAGCAATCAGCCCCAGCATTTT. This sequence encodes CASSAGDSNQPQHF.

This rearrangement joins TRBV12-3 or TRBV12-4 to TRBJ2-1; TRBD1 might be the D (5 bases). The CDR3 is made up of 12 amino acids. Trimming removed 6 bases at V and 10 bases at J, with 13 bases between. The CDR3 region is CASRITGWEQFF. In DNA form, the CDR3 reads TGTGCCAGCAGGATAACAGGTTGGGAGCAGTTCTTC.

The genes are TRBV24-1 and TRBJ2-1; 10 positions match TRBD1. The CDR3 runs 16 residues. Losses at the gene ends were 1 base for V and 5 bases for J; bases not matched to a gene: 4. CDR1 and CDR2 (germline): KGHDR, SFDVKD. CDR3: CATSDLGTGDDNEQFF. Written as DNA, the CDR3 is TGTGCCACCAGTGATTTAGGGACAGGGGATGACAATGAGCAGTTCTTC.

The chain combines TRBV7-9 with TRBJ2-7; the D call may be TRBD1 or TRBD2 (5 bases each). The germline V gene encodes CDR1 SEHNR and CDR2 FQNEAQ (reference sequence). The CDR3 consists of 14 residues. Trimming cost V 8 bases and J 7 bases, with 21 bases left between them. The CDR3 loop reads CASGSYGGPEEQYF. The CDR3 DNA is TGTGCCAGCGGCTCTTATGGGGGACCGGAGGAGCAGTACTTC.

The CDR3 loop reads CASSPAAGRKLFF. In nucleotides, the CDR3 is TGTGCCAGCAGCCCAGCGGCAGGCCGAAAACTGTTTTTT. The J gene is TRBJ1-4, the V gene TRBV11-2; D is uncertain. In germline, CDR1 is SGHAT, CDR2 FQNNGV. The V end was cut by 5 bases, the J end by 10 bases, with 14 bases between. The CDR3 covers 13 residues.

The CDR3 protein is CASSGGANTEAFF. CDR3 DNA sequence: TGTGCCAGCAGTGGGGGCGCAAACACTGAAGCTTTCTTT. The V and J genes are TRBV25-1 and TRBJ1-1, with D possibly matching TRBD1 (5 bases). The CDR3 is 13 residues long. The germline V gene has CDR1 MGHDK and CDR2 SYGVNS. The V gene lost 4 bases and the J gene lost 2 bases, with 8 bases spanning the gap.

Only a few counts were recorded for this clonotype. Here the CDR3 DNA reads TGTGCCAGCAGCCTGCGGACAGCGGCTAATGAAAAACTGTTTTTT. As protein: CASSLRTAANEKLFF. The chain has TRBV11-1 and TRBJ1-4; D may be TRBD1 (6 bases). Trimming took 5 bases from V and 3 from J, leaving 13 bases between them. The germline V gene encodes CDR1 SGHAT and CDR2 FQDESV (reference sequence). The CDR3 has 15 amino acids. Full variable domain (remainder filled in from reference TRBV11-1 and TRBJ1-4): EAEVAQSPRYKITEKSQAVAFWCDPISGHATLYWYRQILGQGPELLVQFQDESVVDDSQLPKDRFSAERLKGVDSTLKIQPAELGDSAMYLCASSLRTAANEKLFFGSGTQLSVL.

This clonotype appeared once. The rearrangement uses TRBV10-3 and TRBJ1-1, with 7 bases matching TRBD1. J was trimmed by 0 bases and V by 10 bases; bases with no gene match: 5. CDR3 length: 13 residues. CDR1 is ENHRY and CDR2 is SYGVKD in the germline V gene. CDR3 residues: CATGGGMNTEAFF. In DNA form, the CDR3 reads TGTGCCACCGGAGGGGGCATGAACACTGAAGCTTTCTTT.

CDR3 sequence: CASWRGRARTETQYF. CDR3 DNA: TGCGCCAGCTGGAGGGGAAGGGCGAGGACAGAGACCCAGTACTTC. The chain uses TRBV5-1 and TRBJ2-5; tentatively, D is TRBD2 (6 bases). V lost 7 bases to trimming and J lost 4 bases, with 20 bases between them. The germline gives CDR1 SGHRS, CDR2 YFSETQ. The CDR3 extends over 15 amino acids.

The chain combines TRBV20-1 with TRBJ2-1; D gene unclear. V was shortened by 5 bases and J by 5 bases, with 13 bases between the two germline ends. This CDR3 contains 13 residues. Germline values: CDR1 DFQATT, CDR2 SNEGSKA (reference sequence). In DNA form, the CDR3 reads TGCAGTGCTCTTCCGTGGCGCAACAATGAGCAGTTCTTC. Its translation is CSALPWRNNEQFF.

This sequence joins TRBV5-1 and TRBJ2-2; 8 nucleotides agree with TRBD1. The V segment lost 4 bases and the J segment 2 bases; nucleotides outside the gene matches: 13. This CDR3 contains 18 residues. Germline-derived CDR1 and CDR2 are SGHRS and YFSETQ. The chain's CDR3 is CASSGRAGGFSNTGELFF. CDR3 DNA sequence: TGCGCCAGCAGCGGACGAGCAGGGGGCTTCTCCAACACCGGGGAGCTGTTTTTT.

This clonotype was recorded a few times. CDR3 coding DNA: TGTGCCAGCAGGCCCACTAGCGGGAGGGTAACCTACAATGAGCAGTTCTTC. Translating gives CASRPTSGRVTYNEQFF. The chain couples TRBV6-2 or TRBV6-3 to TRBJ2-1, with TRBD2 matching over 13 bases. Per germline, CDR1 MNHEY and CDR2 SVGEGT. J lost 2 bases, V lost 6 bases, and 7 bases had no gene match. This CDR3 is 17 amino acids long.